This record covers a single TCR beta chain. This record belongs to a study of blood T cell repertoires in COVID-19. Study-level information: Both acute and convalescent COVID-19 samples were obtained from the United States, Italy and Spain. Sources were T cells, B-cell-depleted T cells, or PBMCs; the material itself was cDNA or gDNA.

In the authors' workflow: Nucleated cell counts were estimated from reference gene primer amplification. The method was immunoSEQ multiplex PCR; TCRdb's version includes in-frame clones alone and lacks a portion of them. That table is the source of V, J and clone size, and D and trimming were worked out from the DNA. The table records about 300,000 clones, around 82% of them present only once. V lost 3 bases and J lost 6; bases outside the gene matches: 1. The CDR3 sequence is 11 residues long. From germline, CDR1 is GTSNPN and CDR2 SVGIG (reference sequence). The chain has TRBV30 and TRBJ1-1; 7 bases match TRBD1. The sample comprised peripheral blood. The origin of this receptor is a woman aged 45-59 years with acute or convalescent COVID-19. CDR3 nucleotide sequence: TGTGCCTGGAGGACAGGGCCTGAAGCTTTCTTT. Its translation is CAWRTGPEAFF.